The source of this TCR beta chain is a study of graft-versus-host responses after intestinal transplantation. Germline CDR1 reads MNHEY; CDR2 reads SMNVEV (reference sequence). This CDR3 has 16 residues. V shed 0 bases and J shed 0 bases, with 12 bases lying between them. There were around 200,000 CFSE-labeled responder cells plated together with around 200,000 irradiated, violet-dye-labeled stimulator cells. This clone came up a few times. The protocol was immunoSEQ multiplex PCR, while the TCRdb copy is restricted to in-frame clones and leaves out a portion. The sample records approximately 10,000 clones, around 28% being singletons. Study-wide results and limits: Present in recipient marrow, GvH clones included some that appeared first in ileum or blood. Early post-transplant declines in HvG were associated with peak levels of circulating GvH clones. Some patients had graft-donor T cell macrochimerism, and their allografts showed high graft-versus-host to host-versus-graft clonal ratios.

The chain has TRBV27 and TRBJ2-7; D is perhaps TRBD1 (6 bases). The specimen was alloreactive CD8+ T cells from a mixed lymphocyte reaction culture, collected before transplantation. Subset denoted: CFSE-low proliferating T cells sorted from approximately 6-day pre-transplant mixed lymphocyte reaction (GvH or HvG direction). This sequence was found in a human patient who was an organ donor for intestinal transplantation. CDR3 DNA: TGTGCCAGCAGTTTATCCAGGCAGGGGCCCTCCTACGAGCAGTACTTC. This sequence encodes CASSLSRQGPSYEQYF.